Following are 9 T cell receptor beta chains from one sample sequenced in a study of blood T cells in healthy people across ages. Next came a second PCR, run for roughly 6 to 11 cycles, which used a sample-barcoded 5' primer along with a J-beta primer mix. Each CDR3 protein is one row after TCRdb ran MiXCR on the 5' RACE reads. The sample lists 1.5 million to 2 million distinct CDR3 sequences, 28% occurring once. The sample was blood. The receptors shown here come from a woman aged 30 to 39 in good health.

This clonotype occurred many times. This rearrangement joins TRBV12-3 or TRBV12-4 to TRBJ1-5; the D is unclear. The CDR3 is 14 amino acids. V shed 1 base and J shed 6 bases, with 10 bases lying between them. The CDR3 DNA follows: TGTGCCAGCAGTTTAGACGTCCGGAGTCAGCCCCAGCATTTT. Protein: CASSLDVRSQPQHF.

V usage is TRBV12-3 or TRBV12-4 and J usage is TRBJ2-1; 7 bases line up with TRBD2. The CDR3 loop spans 14 amino acids. V gave up 5 bases and J gave up 6 bases; unmatched junction bases: 7. The CDR3 sequence: CASSGTSAFNEQFF. CDR3 bases: TGTGCCAGCAGTGGTACTAGCGCCTTCAATGAGCAGTTCTTC.

This clonotype has ten or more counts. DNA of the CDR3: TGTGCCAGCAGTTTGGGGGCCAACGTCCTGACTTTC. It is translated as CASSLGANVLTF. The chain employs TRBV7-9 and TRBJ2-6, with D unclear. Germline V gene data show CDR1 as SEHNR and CDR2 as FQNEAQ (reference sequence). The CDR3 runs 12 residues. The V end lost 6 bases, the J end lost 4 bases, and 4 bases lay between the germline ends. Full variable domain (rest looked up from reference TRBV7-9 and TRBJ2-6): DTGVSQNPRHKITKRGQNVTFRCDPISEHNRLYWYRQTLGQGPEFLTYFQNEAQLEKSRLLSDRFSAERPKGSFSTLEIQRTEQGDSAMYLCASSLGANVLTFGAGSRLTVL.

This clonotype has a count of ten or more. The chain uses TRBV7-2 and TRBJ1-5; 11 nucleotides line up with TRBD1. The CDR3 is 15 amino acids. Unmatched junction bases numbered 3, after V lost 5 bases and J lost 3 bases. CDR1 and CDR2 (germline): SGHTA, FQGNSA. The chain's CDR3 is CASSGQGAHNQPQHF. The CDR3 DNA follows: TGTGCCAGCAGCGGACAGGGGGCCCACAATCAGCCCCAGCATTTT.

A single count supports this clonotype. This clone may be a read error of a much larger clone one base away. This chain connects TRBV6-6 to TRBJ1-6; 8 bases line up with TRBD1. The CDR3 runs to 15 residues. Germline CDR1 reads MNHNY; CDR2 reads SVGAGI (reference sequence). The CDR3, as DNA: TGTGCCAGCAGTTACGCGGGACAGGATAATTCACCCCGCCACTTT. Residues: CASSYAGQDNSPRHF.

This clonotype was detected many times. The chain is built from TRBV7-2 and TRBJ2-7; D is uncertain. Germline CDR1 SGHTA, CDR2 FQGNSA. This CDR3 spans 15 amino acids. The V and J ends lost 2 bases and 1 base respectively, with 12 bases between them. Here the CDR3 reads CASSLSPEGSYEQYF. The DNA for the CDR3 is TGTGCCAGCAGCTTATCACCAGAAGGGTCCTACGAGCAGTACTTC.

At least ten counts were recorded for this clonotype. CDR3 loop: CASRGQGRNKNIQYF. For the CDR3, the DNA is TGCGCCAGCAGGGGACAGGGGAGGAACAAAAACATTCAGTACTTC. V usage is TRBV10-1 and J usage is TRBJ2-4, with 10 bases fitting TRBD1. V dropped 6 bases and J dropped 3; count of bases not matched to a gene: 5. CDR3 size: 15 residues. From germline, CDR1 is WNHNN and CDR2 SYGVQD (reference sequence).

This clonotype was seen a few times. The genes are TRBV7-2 and TRBJ2-2, with 11 bases lining up with TRBD1. Germline CDR1 and CDR2: SGHTA and FQGNSA. The CDR3 is 16 residues long. J was trimmed by 0 bases and V by 5 bases; bases with no gene match: 2. The DNA of the CDR3 is TGTGCCAGCAGCAGGGGACAGGGGGCGAACACCGGGGAGCTGTTTTTT. Protein product: CASSRGQGANTGELFF.

The chain employs TRBV7-9 and TRBJ1-1; D may be TRBD1 (6 bases). V was shortened by 4 bases and J by 3 bases, with 15 bases between the two germline ends. CDR1 and CDR2 from the germline V gene are SEHNR and FQNEAQ (reference sequence). This CDR3 contains 15 residues. The CDR3, as DNA: TGTGCCAGCAGCTGGGACACCCAGGCGGACACTGAAGCTTTCTTT. Its protein product is CASSWDTQADTEAFF.